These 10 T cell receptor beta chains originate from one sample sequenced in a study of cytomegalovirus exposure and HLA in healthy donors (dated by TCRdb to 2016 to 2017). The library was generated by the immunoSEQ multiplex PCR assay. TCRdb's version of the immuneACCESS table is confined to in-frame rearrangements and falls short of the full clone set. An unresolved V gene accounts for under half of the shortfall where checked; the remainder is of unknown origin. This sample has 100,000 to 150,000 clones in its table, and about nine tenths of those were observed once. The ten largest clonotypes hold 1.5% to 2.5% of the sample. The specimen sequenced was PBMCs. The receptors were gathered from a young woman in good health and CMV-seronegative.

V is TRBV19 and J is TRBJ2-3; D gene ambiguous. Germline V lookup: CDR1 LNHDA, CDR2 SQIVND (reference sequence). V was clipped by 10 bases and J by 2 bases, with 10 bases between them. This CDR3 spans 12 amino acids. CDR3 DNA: TGTGCCACCAAAACTTACACAGATACGCAGTATTTT. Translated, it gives CATKTYTDTQYF.

The DNA for the CDR3 is TGTGCCAGCAGTGAGAGATTTGGAGGGGGCAAGGAAGGCTACACCTTC. It specifies CASSERFGGGKEGYTF. The chain combines TRBV6-4 with TRBJ1-2; the match to TRBD1 covers 7 bases. Trimming removed 3 bases from V and 8 bases from J; junction bases left unmatched: 15. Germline values: CDR1 MRHNA, CDR2 SNTAGT. This CDR3 comprises 16 residues.

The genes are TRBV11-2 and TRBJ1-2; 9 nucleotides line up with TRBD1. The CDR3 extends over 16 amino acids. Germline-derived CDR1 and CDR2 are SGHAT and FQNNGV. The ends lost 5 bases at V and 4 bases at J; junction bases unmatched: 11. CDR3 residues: CASSPRQGGRSYGYTF. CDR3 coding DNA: TGTGCCAGCAGCCCACGACAGGGGGGTCGTAGCTATGGCTACACCTTC.

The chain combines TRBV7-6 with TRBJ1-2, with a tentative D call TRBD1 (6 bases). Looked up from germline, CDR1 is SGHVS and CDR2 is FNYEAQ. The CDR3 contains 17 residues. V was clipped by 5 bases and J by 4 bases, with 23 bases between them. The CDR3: CASSPSAGQLLLYGYTF. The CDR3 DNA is TGTGCCAGCAGCCCCAGCGCTGGACAGCTACTCCTCTATGGCTACACCTTC.

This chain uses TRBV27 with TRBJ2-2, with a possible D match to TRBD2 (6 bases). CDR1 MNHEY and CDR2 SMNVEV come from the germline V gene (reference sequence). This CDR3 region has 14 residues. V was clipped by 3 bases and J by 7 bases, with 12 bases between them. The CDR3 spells CASSFRGRSGELFF. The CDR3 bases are TGTGCCAGCAGTTTTCGGGGGAGAAGCGGGGAGCTGTTTTTT.

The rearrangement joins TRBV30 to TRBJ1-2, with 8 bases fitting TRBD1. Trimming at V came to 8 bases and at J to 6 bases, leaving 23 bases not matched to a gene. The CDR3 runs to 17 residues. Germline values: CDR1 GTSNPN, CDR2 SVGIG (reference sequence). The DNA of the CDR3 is TGTGCCGCGAAGGGAGGGAGACAGGGGAATGCTAGTGATGGCTACACCTTC. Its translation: CAAKGGRQGNASDGYTF.

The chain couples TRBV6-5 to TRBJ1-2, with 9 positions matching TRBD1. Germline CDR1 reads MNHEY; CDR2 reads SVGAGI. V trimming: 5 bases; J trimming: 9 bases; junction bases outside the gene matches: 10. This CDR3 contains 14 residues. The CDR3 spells CASSQSGTGSRYTF. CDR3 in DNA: TGTGCCAGCAGTCAATCCGGGACAGGGAGTCGCTACACCTTC.

CDR3 residues: CASRVRDSLNYGYTF. Here the CDR3 DNA reads TGTGCCAGCAGGGTGAGGGACAGCCTTAATTATGGCTACACCTTC. J is TRBJ1-2 and V is TRBV6-5, with TRBD1 matching 7 bases. Germline V gives CDR1 MNHEY, CDR2 SVGAGI. V shed 6 bases, J shed 5 bases, and the junction held 12 bases outside the gene matches. The CDR3 length is 15 residues.

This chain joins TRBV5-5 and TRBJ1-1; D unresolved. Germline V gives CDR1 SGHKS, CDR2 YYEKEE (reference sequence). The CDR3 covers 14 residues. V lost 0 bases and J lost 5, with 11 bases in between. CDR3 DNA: TGTGCCAGCAGCTTGGCCTTCGGGGAGACTGAAGCTTTCTTT. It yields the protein CASSLAFGETEAFF. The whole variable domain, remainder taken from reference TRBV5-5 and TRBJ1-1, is DAGVTQSPTHLIKTRGQQVTLRCSPISGHKSVSWYQQVLGQGPQFIFQYYEKEERGRGNFPDRFSARQFPNYSSELNVNALLLGDSALYLCASSLAFGETEAFFGQGTRLTVV.

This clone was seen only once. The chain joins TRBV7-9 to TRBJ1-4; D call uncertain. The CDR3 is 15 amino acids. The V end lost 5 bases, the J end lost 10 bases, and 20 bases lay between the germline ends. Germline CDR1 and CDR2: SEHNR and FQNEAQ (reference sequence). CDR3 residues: CASSTTSLIRGKLFF. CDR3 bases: TGTGCCAGCAGCACAACCTCCCTTATTCGGGGAAAACTGTTTTTT.